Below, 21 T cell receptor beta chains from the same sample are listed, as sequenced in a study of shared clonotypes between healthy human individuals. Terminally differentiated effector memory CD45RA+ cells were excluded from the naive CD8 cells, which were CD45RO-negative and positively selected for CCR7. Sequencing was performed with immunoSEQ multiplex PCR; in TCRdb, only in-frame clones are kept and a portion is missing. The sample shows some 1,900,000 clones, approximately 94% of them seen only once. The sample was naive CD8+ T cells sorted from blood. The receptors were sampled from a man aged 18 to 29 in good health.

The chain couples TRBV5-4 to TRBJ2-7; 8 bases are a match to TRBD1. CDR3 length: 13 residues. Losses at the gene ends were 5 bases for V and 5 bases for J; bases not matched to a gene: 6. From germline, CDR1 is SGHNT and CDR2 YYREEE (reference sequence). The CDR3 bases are TGTGCCAGCAGGCGGACAGGGACCGACGAGCAGTACTTC. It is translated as CASRRTGTDEQYF.

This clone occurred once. The CDR3 sequence is CASSLGQGVTYEQYF. CDR3 nucleotides: TGTGCCAGCAGCTTGGGACAGGGTGTCACCTACGAGCAGTACTTC. This sequence joins TRBV11-2 and TRBJ2-7; 9 nucleotides align to TRBD1. V lost 3 bases, J lost 2 bases, and 5 bases stayed unmatched. Germline values: CDR1 SGHAT, CDR2 FQNNGV. The CDR3 runs 15 residues.

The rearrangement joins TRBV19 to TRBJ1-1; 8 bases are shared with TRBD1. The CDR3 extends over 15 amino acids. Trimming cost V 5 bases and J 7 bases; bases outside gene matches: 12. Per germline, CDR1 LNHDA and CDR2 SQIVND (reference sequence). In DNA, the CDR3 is TGTGCCAGTAGTGACCCAGGACAGGGTTTGTTTGAAGCTTTCTTT. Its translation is CASSDPGQGLFEAFF.

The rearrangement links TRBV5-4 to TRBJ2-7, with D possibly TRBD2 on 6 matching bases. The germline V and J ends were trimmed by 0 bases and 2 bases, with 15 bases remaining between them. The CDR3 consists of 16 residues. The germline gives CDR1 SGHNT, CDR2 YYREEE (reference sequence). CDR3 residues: CASSLAMGGAAYEQYF. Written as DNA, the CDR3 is TGTGCCAGCAGCTTGGCAATGGGGGGAGCTGCCTACGAGCAGTACTTC.

The CDR3 reads CASSWGTGGAGGYTF. The CDR3 nucleotides are TGTGCCAGCAGCTGGGGAACAGGGGGCGCGGGTGGCTACACCTTC. The chain is built from TRBV5-6 and TRBJ1-2; 9 bases map to TRBD1. V was clipped by 3 bases and J by 7 bases; unmatched bases: 10. The CDR3 has 15 amino acids. The V gene's germline CDR1 is SGHDT and CDR2 YYEEEE.

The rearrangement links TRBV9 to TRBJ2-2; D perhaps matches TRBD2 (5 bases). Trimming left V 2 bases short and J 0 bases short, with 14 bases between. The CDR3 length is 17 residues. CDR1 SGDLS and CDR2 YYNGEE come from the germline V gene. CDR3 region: CASSVSRTETNTGELFF. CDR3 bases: TGTGCCAGCAGCGTTTCTAGGACTGAGACGAACACCGGGGAGCTGTTTTTT. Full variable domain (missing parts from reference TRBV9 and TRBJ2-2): DSGVTQTPKHLITATGQRVTLRCSPRSGDLSVYWYQQSLDQGLQFLIQYYNGEERAKGNILERFSAQQFPDLHSELNLSSLELGDSALYFCASSVSRTETNTGELFFGEGSRLTVL.

The CDR3 bases are TGTGCCAGCAGCTCAGGGGGCCGGGGTGAGCAGTTCTTC. As protein: CASSSGGRGEQFF. J is TRBJ2-1 and V is TRBV7-9, with TRBD1 matching 8 bases. This CDR3 is 13 amino acids long. V trimming: 4 bases; J trimming: 9 bases; junction bases outside the gene matches: 5. CDR1 is SEHNR and CDR2 is FQNEAQ in the germline V gene (reference sequence).

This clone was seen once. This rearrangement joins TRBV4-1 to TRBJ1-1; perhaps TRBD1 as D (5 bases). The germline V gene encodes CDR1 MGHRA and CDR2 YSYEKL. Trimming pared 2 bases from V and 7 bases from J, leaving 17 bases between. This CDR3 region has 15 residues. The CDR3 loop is CASSQRGPGAVEAFF. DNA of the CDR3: TGCGCCAGCAGCCAAAGAGGGCCCGGGGCGGTTGAAGCTTTCTTT.

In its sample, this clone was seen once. CDR3 sequence: CASSPQGYQPQHF. As DNA, the CDR3 is TGTGCCAGCAGCCCACAGGGTTATCAGCCCCAGCATTTT. The V gene is TRBV27, the J gene TRBJ1-5, with D tentatively TRBD1 (6 bases). CDR1 is MNHEY and CDR2 is SMNVEV in the germline V gene (reference sequence). This CDR3 has 13 residues. V lost 6 bases, J lost 5 bases, and 11 bases lay in between.

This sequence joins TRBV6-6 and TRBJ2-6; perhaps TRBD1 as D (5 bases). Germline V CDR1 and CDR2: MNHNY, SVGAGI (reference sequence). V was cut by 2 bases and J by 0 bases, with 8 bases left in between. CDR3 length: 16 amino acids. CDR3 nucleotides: TGTGCCAGCAGTTACGTGACAGTCTCTGGGGCCAACGTCCTGACTTTC. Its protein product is CASSYVTVSGANVLTF.

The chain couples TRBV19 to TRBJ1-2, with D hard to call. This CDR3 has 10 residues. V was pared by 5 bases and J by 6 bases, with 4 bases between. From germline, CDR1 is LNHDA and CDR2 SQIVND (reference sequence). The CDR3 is CASSSDGYTF. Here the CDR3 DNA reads TGTGCCAGTAGTTCGGATGGCTACACCTTC.

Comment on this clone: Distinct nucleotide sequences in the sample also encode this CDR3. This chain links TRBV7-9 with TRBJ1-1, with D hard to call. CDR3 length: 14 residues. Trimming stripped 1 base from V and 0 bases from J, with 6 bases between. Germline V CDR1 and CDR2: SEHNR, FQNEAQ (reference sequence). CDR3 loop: CASSLVDMNTEAFF. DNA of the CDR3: TGTGCCAGCAGCTTAGTCGATATGAACACTGAAGCTTTCTTT.

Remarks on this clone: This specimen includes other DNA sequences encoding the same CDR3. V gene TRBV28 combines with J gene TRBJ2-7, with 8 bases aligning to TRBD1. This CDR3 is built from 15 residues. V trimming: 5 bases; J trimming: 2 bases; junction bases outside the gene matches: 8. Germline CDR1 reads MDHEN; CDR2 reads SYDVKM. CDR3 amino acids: CASSPTGGPTYEQYF. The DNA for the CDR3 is TGTGCCAGCAGTCCAACAGGGGGTCCCACCTACGAGCAGTACTTC. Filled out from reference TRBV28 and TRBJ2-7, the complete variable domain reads DVKVTQSSRYLVKRTGEKVFLECVQDMDHENMFWYRQDPGLGLRLIYFSYDVKMKEKGDIPEGYSVSREKKERFSLILESASTNQTSMYLCASSPTGGPTYEQYFGPGTRLTVT.

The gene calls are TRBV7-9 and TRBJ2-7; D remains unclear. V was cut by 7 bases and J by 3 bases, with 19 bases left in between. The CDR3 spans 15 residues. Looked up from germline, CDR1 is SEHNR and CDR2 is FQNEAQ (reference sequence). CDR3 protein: CASIPSGSSGYEQYF. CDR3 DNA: TGTGCCAGCATCCCCTCGGGCTCTTCGGGCTACGAGCAGTACTTC.

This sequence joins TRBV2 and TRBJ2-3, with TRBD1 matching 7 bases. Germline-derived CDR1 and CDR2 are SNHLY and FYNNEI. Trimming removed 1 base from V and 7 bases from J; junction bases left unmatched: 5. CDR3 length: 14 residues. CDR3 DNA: TGTGCCAGCAGTGAAGGGACAGGCCCCTATACGCAGTATTTT. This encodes CASSEGTGPYTQYF.

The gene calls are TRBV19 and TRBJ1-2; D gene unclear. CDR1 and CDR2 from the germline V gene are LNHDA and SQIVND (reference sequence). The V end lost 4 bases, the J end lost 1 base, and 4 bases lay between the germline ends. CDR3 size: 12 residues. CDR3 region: CASSTLNYGYTF. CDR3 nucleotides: TGTGCCAGTAGTACACTTAACTATGGCTACACCTTC.

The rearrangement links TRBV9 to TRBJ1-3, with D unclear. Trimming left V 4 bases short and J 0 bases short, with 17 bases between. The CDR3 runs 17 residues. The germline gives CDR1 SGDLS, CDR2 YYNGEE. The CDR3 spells CASSSQRHPFSGNTIYF. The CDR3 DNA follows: TGTGCCAGCAGCTCACAACGTCACCCCTTCTCTGGAAACACCATATATTTT.

The CDR3 loop is CASSFFSGNEQFF. The CDR3 region has the DNA TGTGCCAGCAGCTTTTTCTCGGGGAATGAGCAGTTCTTC. The V and J genes are TRBV7-9 and TRBJ2-1; D may be TRBD2 (5 bases). V was shortened by 3 bases and J by 7 bases, with 10 bases between the two germline ends. The CDR3 contains 13 residues. Germline V lookup: CDR1 SEHNR, CDR2 FQNEAQ (reference sequence).

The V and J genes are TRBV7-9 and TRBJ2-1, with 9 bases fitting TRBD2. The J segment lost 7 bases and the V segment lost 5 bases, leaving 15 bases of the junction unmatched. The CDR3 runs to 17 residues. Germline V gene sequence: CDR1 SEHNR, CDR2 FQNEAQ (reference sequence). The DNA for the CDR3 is TGTGCCAGCAGCCGTATAGCGGGAGCGTCCCCTTTTAATGAGCAGTTCTTC. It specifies CASSRIAGASPFNEQFF.

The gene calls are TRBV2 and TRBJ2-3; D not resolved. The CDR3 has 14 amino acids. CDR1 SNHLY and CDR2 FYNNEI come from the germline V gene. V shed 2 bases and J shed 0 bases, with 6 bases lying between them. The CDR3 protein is CASSEYYSTDTQYF. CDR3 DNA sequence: TGTGCCAGCAGTGAATACTATAGCACAGATACGCAGTATTTT.

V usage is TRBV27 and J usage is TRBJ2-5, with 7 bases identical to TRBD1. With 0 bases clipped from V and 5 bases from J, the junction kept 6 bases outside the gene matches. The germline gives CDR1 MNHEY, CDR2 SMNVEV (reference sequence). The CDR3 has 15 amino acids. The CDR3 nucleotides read TGTGCCAGCAGTTTATCGAGTACAGGGGCGGAGACCCAGTACTTC. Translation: CASSLSSTGAETQYF.